A single sample gave rise to the 20 T cell receptor beta chains below, sequenced in a study of blood T cell repertoires in COVID-19. Assay: immunoSEQ multiplex PCR; the TCRdb copy retains only in-frame clones and omits some. The sample lists 30,000 to 50,000 clones, 65% to 90% seen once, with approximately 8.9% in the top ten. What was sequenced was peripheral blood. Receptors were obtained from a human donor in a cohort sampled during active COVID-19.

The chain uses TRBV7-3 and TRBJ2-6; perhaps TRBD1 as D (6 bases). Per the germline V gene, CDR1 is SGHTA and CDR2 is FQGTGA. The V and J ends lost 4 bases and 2 bases respectively, with 12 bases between them. The CDR3 contains 16 residues. This chain's CDR3 is CASSSQGSTGANVLTF. In nucleotides, the CDR3 is TGTGCCAGCAGCTCCCAGGGGTCTACTGGGGCCAACGTCCTGACTTTC.

The V call is TRBV19, the J call TRBJ2-2, with 9 bases that match TRBD1. Germline assignment: CDR1 LNHDA and CDR2 SQIVND (reference sequence). V lost 5 bases and J lost 2; bases outside the gene matches: 9. This CDR3 is built from 17 residues. CDR3: CASSLGQGQGNTGELFF. Here the CDR3 DNA reads TGTGCCAGTAGTTTGGGTCAGGGACAGGGTAACACCGGGGAGCTGTTTTTT.

The rearrangement joins TRBV7-9 to TRBJ1-1, with 7 bases fitting TRBD1. CDR1 and CDR2 (germline): SEHNR, FQNEAQ (reference sequence). Trimming at V came to 5 bases and at J to 1 base, leaving 7 bases not matched to a gene. This CDR3 has 15 residues. The CDR3 DNA is TGTGCCAGCAGCGCTACCACAGGGGCGAACACTGAAGCTTTCTTT. It is translated as CASSATTGANTEAFF.

This clone turned up a few times. The rearrangement joins TRBV6-5 to TRBJ2-1; possible D gene TRBD1, 6 bases. This CDR3 is 13 amino acids long. V was shortened by 0 bases and J by 6 bases, with 6 bases between the two germline ends. Germline CDR1 is MNHEY and CDR2 is SVGAGI. This CDR3 reads CASSYSRGNEQFF. CDR3 nucleotides: TGTGCCAGCAGTTACTCCAGGGGCAATGAGCAGTTCTTC.

V is TRBV20-1 and J is TRBJ2-7; the match to TRBD2 covers 8 bases. The CDR3 extends over 13 amino acids. V shed 3 bases, J shed 1 base, and the junction held 2 bases outside the gene matches. The V gene's germline CDR1 is DFQATT and CDR2 SNEGSKA (reference sequence). CDR3 sequence reads: CSASSGNSYEQYF. The CDR3 nucleotides are TGCAGTGCTAGTAGCGGGAATTCCTACGAGCAGTACTTC.

The V and J genes are TRBV27 and TRBJ2-3, with 8 bases lining up with TRBD1. V lost 4 bases to trimming and J lost 4 bases; unmatched junction nucleotides: 4. CDR1 is MNHEY, CDR2 SMNVEV, per germline (reference sequence). The CDR3 loop spans 14 amino acids. This chain's CDR3 is CASSSVQGADTQYF. In nucleotides, the CDR3 is TGTGCCAGCAGTTCCGTACAGGGGGCAGATACGCAGTATTTT.

This chain links TRBV5-5 with TRBJ1-5; TRBD1 agrees at 7 bases. In germline, CDR1 is SGHKS, CDR2 YYEKEE (reference sequence). V was pared by 3 bases and J by 7 bases, with 7 bases of the junction left unmatched. This CDR3 has 14 residues. Written as DNA, the CDR3 is TGTGCCAGCAGCTGGGGACAGACTCAACAGCCCCAGCATTTT. Translation: CASSWGQTQQPQHF.

The V gene is TRBV14, the J gene TRBJ1-2, with 11 positions matching TRBD1. The J segment lost 8 bases and the V segment lost 1 base, leaving 9 bases of the junction unmatched. The germline V gene has CDR1 SGHDN and CDR2 FVKESK. The CDR3 runs 16 residues. The CDR3 reads CASSQVSGQGVTGYTF. CDR3 in DNA: TGTGCCAGCAGCCAAGTGTCGGGACAGGGGGTGACCGGCTACACCTTC.

V is TRBV24-1 and J is TRBJ1-2; D gene unclear. The CDR3 is 12 residues long. Per the germline V gene, CDR1 is KGHDR and CDR2 is SFDVKD. Trimming took 3 bases from V and 7 from J, leaving 8 bases between them. The CDR3 loop reads CATSDPYVGYTF. The CDR3 coding sequence is TGTGCCACCAGTGATCCCTACGTTGGCTACACCTTC.

This clone was found once. The chain joins TRBV15 to TRBJ2-1; 9 bases line up with TRBD1. Unmatched junction bases numbered 3, after V lost 4 bases and J lost 2 bases. The CDR3 is 15 residues long. Per germline, CDR1 LNHNV and CDR2 YYDKDF (reference sequence). The CDR3 nucleotides read TGTGCCACCAGCACCAGACAGGGGGCCTACAATGAGCAGTTCTTC. Its translation: CATSTRQGAYNEQFF.

The chain recombines TRBV29-1 with TRBJ1-5, with 7 bases aligning to TRBD1. Germline V gives CDR1 SQVTM, CDR2 ANQGSEA. The trim removed 6 bases at V and 0 bases at J, leaving 5 bases unmatched. The CDR3 sequence is 14 residues long. The CDR3 reads CSVGDSNSNQPQHF. As DNA, the CDR3 is TGCAGCGTCGGGGACAGCAATAGCAATCAGCCCCAGCATTTT.

The genes are TRBV28 and TRBJ1-1; 7 bases are shared with TRBD1. The V gene end was trimmed by 6 bases and the J gene end by 7 bases; junction bases not matched to a gene: 8. Germline V CDR1 and CDR2: MDHEN, SYDVKM. CDR3 size: 13 residues. CDR3 sequence (DNA): TGTGCCAGCAGCCGAGGACAGGATCTTGAAGCTTTCTTT. Protein: CASSRGQDLEAFF.

The chain uses TRBV6-5 and TRBJ1-4; D remains ambiguous. Germline V gene data show CDR1 as MNHEY and CDR2 as SVGAGI. V dropped 8 bases and J dropped 4 bases, with 11 bases sitting between them. CDR3 length equals 13 residues. DNA for the CDR3: TGTGCCAGCGGGAGGCGTGATAATGAAAAACTGTTTTTT. It codes for CASGRRDNEKLFF.

This chain links TRBV15 with TRBJ2-3, with 8 bases aligning to TRBD2. The CDR3 length is 19 residues. V was clipped by 0 bases and J by 3 bases; unmatched bases: 14. The V gene's germline CDR1 is LNHNV and CDR2 YYDKDF (reference sequence). CDR3 region: CATSRDHASAGVGTDTQYF. The DNA of the CDR3 is TGTGCCACCAGCAGAGATCACGCGTCAGCGGGAGTAGGGACAGATACGCAGTATTTT.

V is TRBV6-6 and J is TRBJ2-3, with TRBD1 matching 7 bases. Germline CDR1 reads MNHNY; CDR2 reads SVGAGI (reference sequence). With 6 bases clipped from V and 1 base from J, the junction kept 10 bases outside the gene matches. The CDR3 loop spans 16 amino acids. Here the CDR3 reads CASRRQGPQGTDTQYF. The CDR3 DNA reads TGTGCCAGCAGACGACAGGGCCCTCAGGGCACAGATACGCAGTATTTT.

This rearrangement joins TRBV6-5 to TRBJ2-3, with D possibly TRBD2 on 7 matching bases. Deletions cut 4 bases from V and 9 bases from J, with 11 bases between. The germline CDR1 and CDR2 sequences are MNHEY and SVGAGI. This CDR3 has 12 residues. The CDR3 DNA follows: TGTGCCAGCAGTTTGGGGGGGGCCACGCAGTATTTT. It codes for CASSLGGATQYF.

This clone was detected only once. The V call is TRBV27, the J call TRBJ2-2; D is possibly TRBD2 (7 bases). The ends were cut back, 6 bases at V and 4 bases at J, with 30 bases in the middle. Germline lookup yields CDR1 MNHEY and CDR2 SMNVEV (reference sequence). This CDR3 has 20 residues. The CDR3 is CASRPRGARLGTTLTGELFF. The CDR3 DNA follows: TGTGCCAGCAGGCCTCGGGGGGCGCGTTTAGGGACTACCCTCACCGGGGAGCTGTTTTTT.

V usage is TRBV2 and J usage is TRBJ2-3; tentative D call: TRBD2 (6 bases). With 2 bases removed from V and 0 bases from J, the gap between germline ends came to 9 bases. The length of the CDR3 is 15 residues. Germline CDR1 and CDR2: SNHLY and FYNNEI. CDR3 DNA: TGTGCCAGCAGTGAATCTAGCGAAAGCACAGATACGCAGTATTTT. This translates into CASSESSESTDTQYF.

V and J are TRBV6-5 and TRBJ1-4; D uncertain. This CDR3 has 14 amino acids. CDR1 is MNHEY and CDR2 is SVGAGI in the germline V gene. Trimming removed 8 bases from V and 0 bases from J, with 10 bases in between. In DNA form, the CDR3 reads TGTGCCAGCTCTCAAGCGGCAACTAATGAAAAACTGTTTTTT. Protein sequence: CASSQAATNEKLFF.

The rearrangement links TRBV24-1 to TRBJ2-1; TRBD1 might be the D (5 bases). This CDR3 has 19 amino acids. Trimming cost V 2 bases and J 0 bases, with 19 bases left between them. Germline V gene lookup returns CDR1 KGHDR and CDR2 SFDVKD. The chain's CDR3 is CATSDSVHNRNSSYNEQFF. The CDR3 nucleotides are TGTGCCACCAGTGATTCTGTTCACAACAGGAACAGCTCCTACAATGAGCAGTTCTTC.